The 26 T cell receptor beta chains below all came from one sample that was sequenced in a study of shared clonotypes between healthy human individuals (dated by TCRdb to 2018 to 2021). Libraries were built with the immunoSEQ multiplex PCR assay. Imported from immuneACCESS, the table was reduced by TCRdb to in-frame sequences with V and J called. These copies leave out some clones; in studies compared against another copy, an unresolved V gene accounts for under half, and the cause of the remainder is not known. In this sample the table shows 730,000 or so clones, 72% of which occur a single time. The ten largest clones capture about 1.7% of the sample. Sequenced: memory CD4+ T cells sorted from blood. Taken with the paper, the label for cell subset or site translates to: CD45RA-negative fraction. The receptors originated from a woman aged 25 to 39 in good health.

The chain couples TRBV10-1 to TRBJ2-1; unclear D gene. With 0 bases removed from V and 10 bases from J, the gap between germline ends came to 10 bases. Germline lookup yields CDR1 WNHNN and CDR2 SYGVQD (reference sequence). This CDR3 is 13 amino acids long. DNA of the CDR3: TGCGCCAGCAGTGAGTCAGTCATAGGCGAGCAGTTCTTC. This sequence encodes CASSESVIGEQFF.

This chain links TRBV28 with TRBJ2-1, with D perhaps matching TRBD1 or TRBD2 (5 bases each). With 6 bases removed from V and 0 bases from J, the gap between germline ends came to 12 bases. This CDR3 spans 15 amino acids. CDR1 is MDHEN, CDR2 SYDVKM, per germline. As DNA, the CDR3 is TGTGCCAGCAGCGGGGCCGGACTCTCCTACAATGAGCAGTTCTTC. Its translation: CASSGAGLSYNEQFF. Full variable domain (outside the CDR3, taken from reference TRBV28 and TRBJ2-1): DVKVTQSSRYLVKRTGEKVFLECVQDMDHENMFWYRQDPGLGLRLIYFSYDVKMKEKGDIPEGYSVSREKKERFSLILESASTNQTSMYLCASSGAGLSYNEQFFGPGTRLTVL.

This clone has only a few counts. The sample holds other DNA sequences that translate to the same CDR3. The gene calls are TRBV7-2 and TRBJ2-1; D is tentatively TRBD1 or TRBD2 (7 bases each). This CDR3 is built from 11 residues. V was clipped by 5 bases and J by 12 bases, with 11 bases between them. From germline, CDR1 is SGHTA and CDR2 FQGNSA. The CDR3, as DNA: TGTGCCAGCAGCCTCAGGGGGGGGCAGTTCTTC. This encodes CASSLRGGQFF.

On this clone itself: The sample holds other DNA sequences that translate to the same CDR3. The chain joins TRBV27 to TRBJ2-7; TRBD1 aligns across 10 bases. Germline CDR1 reads MNHEY; CDR2 reads SMNVEV (reference sequence). There are 13 residues in the CDR3. Unmatched junction bases numbered 3, after V lost 6 bases and J lost 4 bases. CDR3 DNA sequence: TGTGCCAGCAGCCGGGACAGGGGATACGAGCAGTACTTC. Translation gives CASSRDRGYEQYF.

This clone has a single count. This chain connects TRBV5-4 to TRBJ2-1; 7 positions agree with TRBD2. The CDR3 has 13 residues. Germline values: CDR1 SGHNT, CDR2 YYREEE (reference sequence). V was clipped by 7 bases and J by 4 bases; unmatched bases: 5. The CDR3 DNA reads TGTGCCAGCGGGGGGGACCAGTACAATGAGCAGTTCTTC. It specifies CASGGDQYNEQFF.

This clone was found once. The genes are TRBV27 and TRBJ1-5; D is ambiguous. The germline CDR1 and CDR2 sequences are MNHEY and SMNVEV (reference sequence). The CDR3 covers 13 residues. Trimming took 6 bases from V and 0 from J, leaving 6 bases between them. The DNA of the CDR3 is TGTGCCAGCAGGGGTAATAGCAATCAGCCCCAGCATTTT. Protein sequence: CASRGNSNQPQHF.

This clone was observed at least ten times. This chain joins TRBV6-6 and TRBJ1-2, with 9 bases that match TRBD1. V shed 6 bases and J 5 bases; nucleotides not matched to a gene: 10. Germline V gene data show CDR1 as MNHNY and CDR2 as SVGAGI (reference sequence). The CDR3 contains 15 residues. As DNA, the CDR3 is TGTGCCAGCAGATATGACCCGACAGGGGGGTATGGCTACACCTTC. Its protein is CASRYDPTGGYGYTF.

This chain links TRBV5-7 with TRBJ1-5; D is possibly TRBD1 (5 bases). TRBV5-7 is designated an ORF whose function remains uncertain. The CDR3 runs to 14 residues. Trimming took 4 bases from V and 4 from J, leaving 12 bases between them. The CDR3 loop is CASSVGGNNQPQHF. The CDR3 DNA reads as TGTGCCAGCAGCGTCGGGGGGAATAATCAGCCCCAGCATTTT.

The rearrangement joins TRBV11-2 to TRBJ2-3, with 7 bases lining up with TRBD1. The V gene's germline CDR1 is SGHAT and CDR2 FQNNGV. Trimming at V came to 4 bases and at J to 4 bases, leaving 8 bases not matched to a gene. CDR3 length equals 15 residues. The CDR3 DNA sequence: TGTGCCAGCAGCTCATACAGGGGCCGAGCAGATACGCAGTATTTT. It is translated as CASSSYRGRADTQYF.

Note on this clone: This sample also contains other DNA sequences that code for the same CDR3. J is TRBJ2-1 and V is TRBV28; tentatively, D is TRBD1 (6 bases). V was clipped by 6 bases and J by 8 bases, with 14 bases between them. The CDR3 covers 13 residues. Germline-derived CDR1 and CDR2 are MDHEN and SYDVKM. CDR3 residues: CASSPARGYEQFF. As DNA, the CDR3 is TGTGCCAGCAGCCCCGCGAGGGGGTATGAGCAGTTCTTC.

The chain combines TRBV6-1 with TRBJ1-2, with 11 positions matching TRBD1. The CDR3 totals 14 residues. After removal of 5 bases from V and 5 bases from J, the junction contained 4 bases not matched to a gene. CDR1 and CDR2 (germline): MNHNS, SASEGT. CDR3 nucleotide sequence: TGTGCCAGCAGTCCGGGACAGGGGGTATATGGCTACACCTTC. This codes for CASSPGQGVYGYTF.

This clone came up a few times. V and J are TRBV15 and TRBJ2-7, with D perhaps matching TRBD2 (6 bases). The CDR3 runs to 14 residues. The V and J ends lost 1 base and 4 bases respectively, with 11 bases between them. Looked up from germline, CDR1 is LNHNV and CDR2 is YYDKDF (reference sequence). CDR3 amino acids: CATSRGISGYEQYF. The CDR3 region has the DNA TGTGCCACCAGCAGAGGGATTAGCGGATACGAGCAGTACTTC.

This chain uses TRBV6-1 with TRBJ2-7, with D uncertain. This CDR3 region has 13 residues. V lost 4 bases to trimming and J lost 7 bases, with 14 bases between them. Germline assignment: CDR1 MNHNS and CDR2 SASEGT. CDR3 protein: CASSVLAAREQYF. CDR3 nucleotides: TGTGCCAGCAGTGTATTGGCAGCAAGGGAGCAGTACTTC.

V is TRBV10-3 and J is TRBJ1-2, with 11 bases lining up with TRBD1. Germline V CDR1 and CDR2: ENHRY, SYGVKD. The V and J ends lost 10 bases and 8 bases, in that order; junction bases with no gene match: 12. There are 14 residues in the CDR3. CDR3: CATGADRGPIGYTF. The CDR3 region has the DNA TGTGCCACCGGAGCGGACAGGGGGCCGATCGGCTACACCTTC.

This sequence joins TRBV7-7 and TRBJ2-1; TRBD2 matches 11 bases. Germline CDR1 reads SSHAT; CDR2 reads FNYEAQ (reference sequence). CDR3 length: 16 amino acids. V was pared by 2 bases and J by 5 bases, with 5 bases of the junction left unmatched. CDR3 nucleotide sequence: TGTGCCAGCAGCTTATACACTAGCGGGAGCAACAATGAGCAGTTCTTC. It translates to CASSLYTSGSNNEQFF.

The chain is built from TRBV10-3 and TRBJ2-6; unclear D gene. Per the germline V gene, CDR1 is ENHRY and CDR2 is SYGVKD. V lost 0 bases and J lost 2, with 8 bases in between. The CDR3 length is 16 residues. CDR3 sequence (DNA): TGTGCCATCAGTGAGTCTTGGGTAGCTGGGGCCAACGTCCTGACTTTC. Translating it yields CAISESWVAGANVLTF.

V gene TRBV6-6 combines with J gene TRBJ2-5; no clear D. Trimming removed 6 bases at V and 1 base at J, with 15 bases between. The V gene's germline CDR1 is MNHNY and CDR2 SVGAGI (reference sequence). CDR3 length: 15 amino acids. CDR3 sequence reads: CASRQVDNLQETQYF. The DNA of the CDR3 is TGTGCCAGCAGACAAGTTGACAACCTCCAAGAGACCCAGTACTTC.

The chain is built from TRBV28 and TRBJ2-7; 14 bases are a match to TRBD2. The germline V gene encodes CDR1 MDHEN and CDR2 SYDVKM. With V trimmed by 2 bases and J by 3 bases, 9 bases remained unmatched. The CDR3 extends over 18 amino acids. DNA for the CDR3: TGTGCCAGCAGTTTAAGACTAGCGGGAGGGCAAATTGGCTACGAGCAGTACTTC. Its translation: CASSLRLAGGQIGYEQYF.

The genes are TRBV6-1 and TRBJ2-1, with 13 positions matching TRBD2. The germline V gene encodes CDR1 MNHNS and CDR2 SASEGT. The CDR3 covers 16 residues. The V and J ends lost 2 bases and 9 bases, in that order; junction bases with no gene match: 7. This CDR3 reads CASSEIWTSGSTEQFF. CDR3 sequence (DNA): TGTGCCAGCAGTGAAATATGGACTAGCGGGAGCACTGAGCAGTTCTTC.

The chain employs TRBV18 and TRBJ1-1; the D gene is possibly TRBD1 (5 bases). V shed 3 bases and J shed 11 bases, with 13 bases lying between them. CDR3 length: 12 amino acids. Germline V gives CDR1 KGHSH, CDR2 LQKENI. The CDR3: CASSPGTLEAFF. CDR3 sequence (DNA): TGTGCCAGCTCACCTGGGACTCTGGAGGCTTTCTTT.

This clone occurred once. The chain is built from TRBV11-2 and TRBJ2-7; D perhaps matches TRBD1 (5 bases). The CDR3 loop spans 12 amino acids. Trimming removed 5 bases at V and 12 bases at J, with 17 bases between. CDR1 and CDR2 from the germline V gene are SGHAT and FQNNGV. The CDR3 DNA sequence: TGTGCCAGCAGCGCCCAGGGTTGGAGTTCGTACTTC. As protein: CASSAQGWSSYF.

The chain uses TRBV30 and TRBJ1-5, with 7 positions matching TRBD1. Trimming took 1 base from V and 5 from J; bases not matched to a gene: 2. The germline V gene has CDR1 GTSNPN and CDR2 SVGIG (reference sequence). CDR3 size: 13 residues. The CDR3 nucleotides are TGTGCCTGGAGTGACAGGGGTGATCAGCCCCAGCATTTT. Amino acids: CAWSDRGDQPQHF.

The chain uses TRBV28 and TRBJ1-1; the D is unclear. This CDR3 is built from 14 residues. V shed 6 bases and J shed 4 bases, with 15 bases lying between them. The germline V gene has CDR1 MDHEN and CDR2 SYDVKM. The CDR3 DNA reads TGTGCCAGCAGCCCCTCCTCCGGAATCACTGAAGCTTTCTTT. It codes for CASSPSSGITEAFF.

This chain links TRBV2 with TRBJ2-5, with TRBD2 matching over 11 bases. The CDR3 length is 15 residues. Germline V gene lookup returns CDR1 SNHLY and CDR2 FYNNEI. The V and J ends lost 2 bases and 3 bases, in that order; junction bases with no gene match: 2. In DNA form, the CDR3 reads TGTGCCAGCAGTGAAATGACTAGCGGGAAAGAGACCCAGTACTTC. This codes for CASSEMTSGKETQYF. Drawing the rest from reference TRBV2 and TRBJ2-5, the complete variable domain is EPEVTQTPSHQVTQMGQEVILRCVPISNHLYFYWYRQILGQKVEFLVSFYNNEISEKSEIFDDQFSVERPDGSNFTLKIRSTKLEDSAMYFCASSEMTSGKETQYFGPGTRLLVL.

The gene calls are TRBV7-9 and TRBJ2-7; D remains unclear. Trimming left V 1 base short and J 0 bases short, with 13 bases between. CDR1 and CDR2 (germline): SEHNR, FQNEAQ (reference sequence). This CDR3 is built from 16 residues. CDR3 nucleotides: TGTGCCAGCAGCTTAGGTTTAGGGCGCAGCTCCTACGAGCAGTACTTC. The encoded protein is CASSLGLGRSSYEQYF.

The chain employs TRBV5-1 and TRBJ2-1, with a tentative D call TRBD2 (6 bases). The germline CDR1 and CDR2 sequences are SGHRS and YFSETQ. Trimming removed 0 bases at V and 5 bases at J, with 9 bases between. The CDR3 runs 14 residues. The CDR3 is CASSLGGVNNEQFF. The CDR3 bases are TGCGCCAGCAGCTTGGGCGGGGTTAACAATGAGCAGTTCTTC.